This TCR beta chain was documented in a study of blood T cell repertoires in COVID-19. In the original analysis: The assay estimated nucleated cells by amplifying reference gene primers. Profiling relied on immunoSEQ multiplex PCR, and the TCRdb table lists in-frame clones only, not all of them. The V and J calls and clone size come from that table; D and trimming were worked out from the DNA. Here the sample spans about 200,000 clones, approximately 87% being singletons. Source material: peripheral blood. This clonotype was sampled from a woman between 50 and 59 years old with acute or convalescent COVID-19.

The CDR3 sequence: CASSWQGNTEAFF. Here the CDR3 DNA reads TGTGCCAGTAGTTGGCAGGGGAACACTGAAGCTTTCTTT. This sequence joins TRBV19 and TRBJ1-1, with D perhaps matching TRBD1 (5 bases). CDR3 size: 13 residues. Per the germline V gene, CDR1 is LNHDA and CDR2 is SQIVND (reference sequence). Trimming removed 5 bases at V and 1 base at J, with 8 bases between.